These 17 T cell receptor beta chains share one sample of origin, sequenced in a study of cytomegalovirus exposure and HLA in healthy donors. PCR was performed using 60 Vbeta and 13 Jbeta primers. The repertoire was sequenced with immunoSEQ multiplex PCR; TCRdb's copy has only in-frame clones and lacks some. The sample has about 160,000 clones; about 75% are singletons. The sample was PBMCs. These receptors originate from a female donor in good health and CMV-seronegative.

The V gene is TRBV9, the J gene TRBJ2-5, with 9 bases that match TRBD2. This CDR3 contains 15 residues. V was clipped by 3 bases and J by 4 bases; unmatched bases: 7. Per the germline V gene, CDR1 is SGDLS and CDR2 is YYNGEE. The CDR3 sequence: CASSGTSGLAETQYF. The DNA of the CDR3 is TGTGCCAGCAGCGGTACTAGCGGGTTGGCAGAGACCCAGTACTTC.

V gene TRBV19 combines with J gene TRBJ1-2; D is possibly TRBD1 (6 bases). The CDR3 spans 15 residues. Trimming cost V 1 base and J 4 bases, with 13 bases left between them. CDR1 is LNHDA, CDR2 SQIVND, per germline (reference sequence). The CDR3: CASSIGTGGVYGYTF. The CDR3 nucleotides read TGTGCCAGTAGTATAGGGACGGGGGGCGTCTATGGCTACACCTTC.

This clone was found a few times. This chain joins TRBV29-1 and TRBJ1-2; TRBD1 is a possible D gene (5 bases). The CDR3 totals 10 residues. Trimming cost V 3 bases and J 6 bases, with 5 bases left between them. The germline V gene encodes CDR1 SQVTM and CDR2 ANQGSEA. In DNA, the CDR3 is TGCAGCGTTGACAGGGATGGCTACACCTTC. Translated, it gives CSVDRDGYTF. The full variable domain, in which reference TRBV29-1 and TRBJ1-2 provide the parts outside the CDR3, is SAVISQKPSRDICQRGTSLTIQCQVDSQVTMMFWYRQQPGQSLTLIATANQGSEATYESGFVIDKFPISRPNLTFSTLTVSNMSPEDSSIYLCSVDRDGYTFGSGTRLTVV.

This clone has just one count. The chain links TRBV7-2 to TRBJ2-1; D may be TRBD2 (6 bases). There are 16 residues in the CDR3. The germline CDR1 and CDR2 sequences are SGHTA and FQGNSA. Deletions cut 5 bases from V and 5 bases from J, with 19 bases between. The CDR3 spells CASSLFGGRIDNEQFF. In DNA form, the CDR3 reads TGTGCCAGCAGCCTATTTGGAGGGCGAATCGACAATGAGCAGTTCTTC.

The chain couples TRBV7-2 to TRBJ2-2; TRBD2 is a possible D gene (6 bases). Trimming took off 3 bases at V and 0 bases at J, with 8 bases between the two ends. The germline V gene has CDR1 SGHTA and CDR2 FQGNSA. The CDR3 totals 15 residues. This CDR3 is CASSLRLANTGELFF. DNA for the CDR3: TGTGCCAGCAGCTTGCGACTAGCGAACACCGGGGAGCTGTTTTTT.

V and J are TRBV2 and TRBJ1-2, with TRBD1 as a possible D gene (5 bases). V lost 5 bases and J 7 bases, leaving 14 bases between the germline ends. Germline assignment: CDR1 SNHLY and CDR2 FYNNEI. The CDR3 spans 13 residues. CDR3 sequence: CASSPGQPLGYTF. For the CDR3, the DNA is TGTGCCAGCAGTCCCGGACAACCCCTTGGCTACACCTTC.

The rearrangement uses TRBV6-5 and TRBJ1-4; 10 bases fit TRBD1. CDR1 MNHEY and CDR2 SVGAGI come from the germline V gene. This CDR3 comprises 14 residues. Trimming removed 5 bases from V and 8 bases from J; junction bases left unmatched: 5. DNA for the CDR3: TGTGCCAGCAGTCAGGGGACAGGGGACGAAAAACTGTTTTTT. Its translation: CASSQGTGDEKLFF.

The chain couples TRBV2 to TRBJ2-5; TRBD1 aligns across 7 bases. The trim removed 6 bases at V and 2 bases at J, leaving 9 bases unmatched. CDR3 length: 15 amino acids. CDR1 is SNHLY and CDR2 is FYNNEI in the germline V gene. The CDR3 here is CASRRTGLVQETQYF. The CDR3 DNA reads TGTGCCAGCAGGAGGACAGGACTTGTACAAGAGACCCAGTACTTC.

The chain uses TRBV6-5 and TRBJ2-1; D gene uncertain. The V gene lost 6 bases and the J gene lost 5 bases, with 17 bases spanning the gap. CDR1 MNHEY and CDR2 SVGAGI come from the germline V gene. This CDR3 is built from 15 residues. The CDR3 DNA reads TGTGCCAGCAGGACTTCAAGGAGTTCTCACAATGAGCAGTTCTTC. Protein: CASRTSRSSHNEQFF.

This clone is a singleton in its sample. This chain connects TRBV5-4 to TRBJ2-3, with D perhaps TRBD1 (5 bases). From germline, CDR1 is SGHNT and CDR2 YYREEE (reference sequence). V was cut by 3 bases and J by 1 base, with 9 bases left in between. The CDR3 has 14 residues. The CDR3 DNA reads as TGTGCCAGCAGCTCAGGGTACCGCACAGATACGCAGTATTTT. Translating it yields CASSSGYRTDTQYF.

The chain couples TRBV13 to TRBJ2-4, with TRBD2 as a possible D gene (6 bases). This CDR3 is built from 16 residues. CDR1 and CDR2 (germline): PRHDT, FYEKMQ (reference sequence). V was trimmed by 3 bases and J by 7 bases, leaving 19 bases between them. The CDR3 loop is CASSLRNRAAGNIQYF. CDR3 sequence (DNA): TGTGCCAGCAGCTTGCGGAACCGGGCGGCGGGGAACATTCAGTACTTC.

This chain links TRBV7-9 with TRBJ2-7; the match to TRBD1 covers 8 bases. CDR1 and CDR2 (germline): SEHNR, FQNEAQ (reference sequence). The CDR3 has 15 amino acids. V shed 5 bases, J shed 5 bases, and the junction held 11 bases outside the gene matches. This chain's CDR3 is CASSERGQGNDEQYF. As DNA, the CDR3 is TGTGCCAGCAGCGAACGCGGACAGGGCAACGACGAGCAGTACTTC.

As regards this clone: The junction departs from germline at one end; a sequencing error may be responsible. DNA of the CDR3: TGTGCCAGCAGTGAATCAAACAGGGATCAGGCCCAGCATTTT. As protein: CASSESNRDQAQHF. The V and J genes are TRBV25-1 and TRBJ1-5; D is possibly TRBD1 (6 bases). The CDR3 is made up of 14 amino acids. Germline loops: CDR1 MGHDK, CDR2 SYGVNS.

The V gene is TRBV7-3, the J gene TRBJ1-4; 10 nucleotides align to TRBD1. Germline loops: CDR1 SGHTA, CDR2 FQGTGA. The CDR3 has 14 amino acids. Unmatched junction bases numbered 1, after V lost 1 base and J lost 8 bases. CDR3 nucleotides: TGTGCCAGCAGCTTAAGGGGACAGGGGGAAAAACTGTTTTTT. This encodes CASSLRGQGEKLFF. Full variable domain (missing parts from reference TRBV7-3 and TRBJ1-4): GAGVSQTPSNKVTEKGKYVELRCDPISGHTALYWYRQSLGQGPEFLIYFQGTGAADDSGLPNDRFFAVRPEGSVSTLKIQRTERGDSAVYLCASSLRGQGEKLFFGSGTQLSVL.

The rearrangement joins TRBV18 to TRBJ2-7, with a weak D call TRBD2 (5 bases). With 5 bases removed from V and 0 bases from J, the gap between germline ends came to 17 bases. Germline CDR1 KGHSH, CDR2 LQKENI. The CDR3 has 16 amino acids. CDR3 sequence (DNA): TGTGCCAGCTCATCCTCGCCTTTAGCGTTCTCCTACGAGCAGTACTTC. It codes for CASSSSPLAFSYEQYF. Drawing the rest from reference TRBV18 and TRBJ2-7, the complete variable domain is NAGVMQNPRHLVRRRGQEARLRCSPMKGHSHVYWYRQLPEEGLKFMVYLQKENIIDESGMPKERFSAEFPKEGPSILRIQQVVRGDSAAYFCASSSSPLAFSYEQYFGPGTRLTVT.

The rearrangement links TRBV19 to TRBJ2-7; 10 bases agree with TRBD2. The V segment lost 0 bases and the J segment 2 bases; nucleotides outside the gene matches: 4. Germline assignment: CDR1 LNHDA and CDR2 SQIVND (reference sequence). The CDR3 has 16 amino acids. CDR3 coding DNA: TGTGCCAGTAGTATAGATCGAGCGGGAGGGCCCTACGAGCAGTACTTC. Translating it yields CASSIDRAGGPYEQYF.

This clone was observed a single time. The chain links TRBV10-3 to TRBJ1-1, with D possibly TRBD1 on 5 matching bases. The CDR3 consists of 16 residues. Germline values: CDR1 ENHRY, CDR2 SYGVKD. V was cut by 0 bases and J by 6 bases, with 17 bases left in between. CDR3 residues: CAISESSSGRVAEAFF. CDR3 nucleotide sequence: TGTGCCATCAGTGAGTCCTCGAGTGGCAGGGTCGCTGAAGCTTTCTTT.